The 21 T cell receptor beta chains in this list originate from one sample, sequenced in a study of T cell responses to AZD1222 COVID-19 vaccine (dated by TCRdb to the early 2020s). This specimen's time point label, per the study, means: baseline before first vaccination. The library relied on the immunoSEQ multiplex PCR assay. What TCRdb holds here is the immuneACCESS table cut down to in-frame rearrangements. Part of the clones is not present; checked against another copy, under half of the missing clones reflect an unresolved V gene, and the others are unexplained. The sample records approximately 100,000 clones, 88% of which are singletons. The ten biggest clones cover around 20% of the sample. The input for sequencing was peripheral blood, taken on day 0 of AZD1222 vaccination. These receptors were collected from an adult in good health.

Here the CDR3 reads CASSLFGQGNQPQHF. CDR3 DNA: TGTGCCAGCAGTTTATTCGGACAGGGGAATCAGCCCCAGCATTTT. V and J are TRBV28 and TRBJ1-5; 9 nucleotides match TRBD1. Germline V gene sequence: CDR1 MDHEN, CDR2 SYDVKM. The junction had 2 bases not matched to a gene; V was cut back by 1 base and J by 4 bases. The CDR3 totals 15 residues.

The CDR3, as DNA: TGTGCCAGCAGTTCCGCCATAAATTCACCCCTCCACTTT. Its protein product is CASSSAINSPLHF. The rearrangement uses TRBV12-3 or TRBV12-4 and TRBJ1-6, with no clear D. V lost 4 bases to trimming and J lost 7 bases, with 8 bases between them. The CDR3 consists of 13 residues.

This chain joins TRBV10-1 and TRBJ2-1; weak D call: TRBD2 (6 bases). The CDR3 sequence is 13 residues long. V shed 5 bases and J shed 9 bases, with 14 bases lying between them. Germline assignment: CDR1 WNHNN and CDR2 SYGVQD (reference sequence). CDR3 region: CASSLFGGTEQFF. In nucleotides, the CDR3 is TGCGCCAGCAGTCTTTTCGGCGGGACTGAGCAGTTCTTC.

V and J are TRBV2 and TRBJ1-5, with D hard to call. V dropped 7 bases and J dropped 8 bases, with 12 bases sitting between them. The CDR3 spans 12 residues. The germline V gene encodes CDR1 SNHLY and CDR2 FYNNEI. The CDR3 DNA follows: TGTGCCAGCAAGGGCAGTCAGGAGCCCCAGCATTTT. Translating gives CASKGSQEPQHF.

The CDR3 DNA sequence: TGTGCCAGCTCACCAGTCTCGGCAGGGGTTGAAAAACTGTTTTTT. This sequence encodes CASSPVSAGVEKLFF. The rearrangement joins TRBV18 to TRBJ1-4, with D possibly TRBD1 on 6 matching bases. Germline values: CDR1 KGHSH, CDR2 LQKENI. V lost 2 bases and J lost 7, with 14 bases in between. The CDR3 sequence is 15 residues long.

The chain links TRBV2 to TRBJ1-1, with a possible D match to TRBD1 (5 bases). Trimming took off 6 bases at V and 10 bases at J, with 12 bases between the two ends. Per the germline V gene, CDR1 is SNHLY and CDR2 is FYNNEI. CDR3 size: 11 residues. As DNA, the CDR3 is TGTGCCAGCAGGGGGGTTCTCGGAGCTTTCTTT. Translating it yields CASRGVLGAFF.

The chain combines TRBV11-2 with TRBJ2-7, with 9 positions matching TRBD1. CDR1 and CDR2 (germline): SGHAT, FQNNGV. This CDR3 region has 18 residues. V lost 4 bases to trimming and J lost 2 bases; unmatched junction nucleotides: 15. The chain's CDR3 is CASSSRRMDRGKTYEQYF. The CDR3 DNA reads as TGTGCCAGCAGCTCCCGCAGAATGGACAGGGGAAAAACCTACGAGCAGTACTTC.

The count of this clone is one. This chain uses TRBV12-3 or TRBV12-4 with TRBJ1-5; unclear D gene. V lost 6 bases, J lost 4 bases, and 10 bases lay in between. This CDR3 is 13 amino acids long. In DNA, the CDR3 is TGTGCCAGCAGGCCAACAGAAAATCAGCCCCAGCATTTT. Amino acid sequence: CASRPTENQPQHF.

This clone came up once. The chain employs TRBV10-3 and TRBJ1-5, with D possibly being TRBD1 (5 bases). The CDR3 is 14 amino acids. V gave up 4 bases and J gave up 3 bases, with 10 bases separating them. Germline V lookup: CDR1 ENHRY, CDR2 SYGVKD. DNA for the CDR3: TGTGCCATCAGTGCGGGGGGAGACAATCAGCCCCAGCATTTT. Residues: CAISAGGDNQPQHF.

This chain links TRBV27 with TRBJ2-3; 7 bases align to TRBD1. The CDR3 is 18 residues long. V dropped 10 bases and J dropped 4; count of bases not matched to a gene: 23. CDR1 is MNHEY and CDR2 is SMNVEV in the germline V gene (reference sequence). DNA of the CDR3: TGTGCCACGCCTGAGGCAGGGGGTGCCACTTCCAATTCAGATACGCAGTATTTT. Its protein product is CATPEAGGATSNSDTQYF.

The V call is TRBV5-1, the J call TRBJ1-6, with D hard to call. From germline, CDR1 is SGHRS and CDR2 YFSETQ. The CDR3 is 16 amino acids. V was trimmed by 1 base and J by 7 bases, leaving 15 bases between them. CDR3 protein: CASSLQAVENNSPLHF. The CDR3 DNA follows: TGCGCCAGCAGCTTGCAGGCCGTCGAAAACAATTCACCCCTCCACTTT.

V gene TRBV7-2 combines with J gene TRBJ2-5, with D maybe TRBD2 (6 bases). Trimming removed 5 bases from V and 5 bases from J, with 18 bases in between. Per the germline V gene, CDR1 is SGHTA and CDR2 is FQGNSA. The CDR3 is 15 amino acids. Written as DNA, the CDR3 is TGTGCCAGCAGCCCGGGGAGGTGGGCTTCCGAGACCCAGTACTTC. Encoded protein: CASSPGRWASETQYF.

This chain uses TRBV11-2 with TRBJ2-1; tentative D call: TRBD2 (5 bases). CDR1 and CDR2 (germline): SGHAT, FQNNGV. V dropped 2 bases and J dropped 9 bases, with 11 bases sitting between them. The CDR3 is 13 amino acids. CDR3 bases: TGTGCCAGCAGCTTACGCTCAGGAGGTGAGCAGTTCTTC. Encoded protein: CASSLRSGGEQFF.

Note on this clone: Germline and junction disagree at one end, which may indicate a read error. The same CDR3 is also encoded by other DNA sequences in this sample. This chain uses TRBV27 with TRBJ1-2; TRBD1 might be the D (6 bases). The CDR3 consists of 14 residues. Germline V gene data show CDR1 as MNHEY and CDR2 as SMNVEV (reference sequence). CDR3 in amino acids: CASSFGSGEAGYTF. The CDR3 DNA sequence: TGTGCCAGCAGTTTCGGGTCAGGGGAGGCTGGCTATACCTTC.

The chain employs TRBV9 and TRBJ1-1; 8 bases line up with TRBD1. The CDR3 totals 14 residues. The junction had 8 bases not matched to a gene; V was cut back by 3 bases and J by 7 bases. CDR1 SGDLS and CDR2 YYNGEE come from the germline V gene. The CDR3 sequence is CASSALAGTGEAFF. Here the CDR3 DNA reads TGTGCCAGCAGCGCCCTCGCGGGGACAGGTGAAGCTTTCTTT.

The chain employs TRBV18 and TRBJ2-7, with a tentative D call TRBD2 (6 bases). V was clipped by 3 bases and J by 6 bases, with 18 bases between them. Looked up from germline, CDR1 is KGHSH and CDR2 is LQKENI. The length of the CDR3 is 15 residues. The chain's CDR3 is CASSPLNRDLIEQYF. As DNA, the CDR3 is TGTGCCAGCTCACCCCTGAATAGGGACTTGATCGAGCAGTACTTC. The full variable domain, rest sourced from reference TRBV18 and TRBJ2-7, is NAGVMQNPRHLVRRRGQEARLRCSPMKGHSHVYWYRQLPEEGLKFMVYLQKENIIDESGMPKERFSAEFPKEGPSILRIQQVVRGDSAAYFCASSPLNRDLIEQYFGPGTRLTVT.

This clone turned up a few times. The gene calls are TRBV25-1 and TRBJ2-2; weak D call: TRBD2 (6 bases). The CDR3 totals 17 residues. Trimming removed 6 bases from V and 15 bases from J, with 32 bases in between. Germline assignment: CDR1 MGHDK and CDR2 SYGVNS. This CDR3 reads CASSATPRDISPRKMFF. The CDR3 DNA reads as TGTGCCAGCAGCGCTACCCCGCGGGATATTTCACCTCGGAAAATGTTTTTT.

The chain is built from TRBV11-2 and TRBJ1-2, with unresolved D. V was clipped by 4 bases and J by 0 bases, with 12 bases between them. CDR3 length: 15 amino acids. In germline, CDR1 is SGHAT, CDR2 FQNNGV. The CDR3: CASSSTANTNYGYTF. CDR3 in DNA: TGTGCCAGCAGCTCTACAGCCAATACTAACTATGGCTACACCTTC.

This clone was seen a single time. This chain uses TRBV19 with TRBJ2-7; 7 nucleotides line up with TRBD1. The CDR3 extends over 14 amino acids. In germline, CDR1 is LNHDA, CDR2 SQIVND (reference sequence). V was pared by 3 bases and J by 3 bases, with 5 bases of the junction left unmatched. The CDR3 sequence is CASSIAGGNYEQYF. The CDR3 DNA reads TGTGCCAGTAGTATCGCAGGGGGAAACTACGAGCAGTACTTC.

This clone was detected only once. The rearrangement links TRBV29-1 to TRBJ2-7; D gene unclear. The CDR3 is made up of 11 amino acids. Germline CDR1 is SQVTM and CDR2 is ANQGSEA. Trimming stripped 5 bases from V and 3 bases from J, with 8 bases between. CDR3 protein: CSVRGYYEQYF. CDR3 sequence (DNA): TGCAGCGTTCGAGGATACTACGAGCAGTACTTC.

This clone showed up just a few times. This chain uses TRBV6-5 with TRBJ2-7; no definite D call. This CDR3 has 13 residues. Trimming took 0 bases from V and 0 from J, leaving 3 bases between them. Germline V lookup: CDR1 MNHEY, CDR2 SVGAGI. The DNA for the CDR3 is TGTGCCAGCAGTTACTCCAGCTCCTACGAGCAGTACTTC. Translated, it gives CASSYSSSYEQYF.